The T cell receptor (beta chain) under discussion was sequenced for a study of T cell responses to AZD1222 COVID-19 vaccine. Study-level results: Donors in the cohort were predominantly white British and more often female, and clonal diversity was possibly underestimated. CD4 TCRs linked to vaccination spanned spike, dominating at 160-218 and 743-854.

The V and J ends lost 6 bases and 1 base respectively, with 13 bases between them. The CDR3 is 15 residues long. Germline CDR1 is KGHSH and CDR2 is LQKENI. Remarks on this clone: Its target is not known.

Produced via immunoSEQ multiplex PCR; TCRdb's table is partial and in-frame only. Of about 100,000 clones in the sample, approximately 88% were seen once. The input for sequencing was peripheral blood, taken on day 0 of AZD1222 vaccination. The sequence came from an adult in good health. V usage is TRBV18 and J usage is TRBJ1-3; unclear D gene. The CDR3 region has the DNA TGTGCCAGCTCCTCCTCTCCCGGGTCTGGAAACACCATATATTTT. Residues: CASSSSPGSGNTIYF.